The 27 T cell receptor beta chains in this list originate from one sample, sequenced in a study of human T cells and chemical hapten exposure. A single record per CDR3 protein comes from TCRdb applying MiXCR to the RACE reads. The sample includes about 85,000 distinct CDR3 sequences, 11% of them seen just once. Time point described: patch test 2, 6 weeks after DPC sensitization. Treatment denoted: therapeutic diphenylcyclopropenone sensitization with weekly scalp DPC. Source: whole blood, taken in connection with sensitization to the hapten diphenylcyclopropenone (DPC). These receptors all come from a man aged 18 to 30 with alopecia areata. Some clones in this sample may be carry-over from other donors' samples.

The table lists this clonotype with many counts. The chain combines TRBV6-2 or TRBV6-3 with TRBJ2-5, with a weak D call TRBD1 (5 bases). From germline, CDR1 is MNHEY and CDR2 SVGEGT. The CDR3 is 14 residues long. With 2 bases removed from V and 4 bases from J, the gap between germline ends came to 11 bases. The CDR3 DNA reads as TGTGCCAGCAGTTACGGGGCAGGGCCAGAGACCCAGTACTTC. Translated: CASSYGAGPETQYF.

Many counts were recorded for this clonotype. V and J are TRBV5-5 and TRBJ2-1; 11 bases fit TRBD1. CDR3 length equals 16 residues. Germline V CDR1 and CDR2: SGHKS, YYEKEE (reference sequence). Trimming cost V 4 bases and J 5 bases; bases outside gene matches: 8. The CDR3 coding sequence is TGTGCCAGCAGCCGAGCCGGGACAGGGGGAAACAATGAGCAGTTCTTC. This encodes CASSRAGTGGNNEQFF.

This clonotype was found a few times. This rearrangement joins TRBV4-2 to TRBJ2-3; D is uncertain. The CDR3 covers 13 residues. Per germline, CDR1 LGHNA and CDR2 YNFKEQ. V was pared by 0 bases and J by 6 bases, with 7 bases between. This CDR3 is CASSQEIVDTQYF. Here the CDR3 DNA reads TGTGCCAGCAGCCAAGAAATAGTCGATACGCAGTATTTT.

This clonotype was seen ten or more times. The J gene is TRBJ2-3, the V gene TRBV2; no firm D call. V lost 4 bases, J lost 2 bases, and 4 bases lay in between. The CDR3 has 12 amino acids. The germline gives CDR1 SNHLY, CDR2 FYNNEI. The CDR3 sequence: CASSVVTDTQYF. CDR3 DNA sequence: TGTGCCAGCAGTGTGGTCACAGATACGCAGTATTTT. The variable domain in full, with the rest retrieved from reference TRBV2 and TRBJ2-3, is EPEVTQTPSHQVTQMGQEVILRCVPISNHLYFYWYRQILGQKVEFLVSFYNNEISEKSEIFDDQFSVERPDGSNFTLKIRSTKLEDSAMYFCASSVVTDTQYFGPGTRLTVL.

This chain connects TRBV6-5 to TRBJ2-3, with 13 bases that match TRBD2. CDR3 length: 19 amino acids. Germline V gene lookup returns CDR1 MNHEY and CDR2 SVGAGI. J lost 0 bases, V lost 6 bases, and 12 bases had no gene match. CDR3 in amino acids: CASRRPGLAGTDSTDTQYF. For the CDR3, the DNA is TGTGCCAGCAGGCGCCCGGGACTAGCGGGGACAGATAGCACAGATACGCAGTATTTT.

A remark on this clonotype: A much larger clone differs by one base, so this may be a read error. V is TRBV28 and J is TRBJ2-7; the match to TRBD1 covers 7 bases. The length of the CDR3 is 13 residues. Germline CDR1 is MDHEN and CDR2 is SYDVKM. V was pared by 6 bases and J by 2 bases, with 4 bases of the junction left unmatched. The DNA for the CDR3 is TGTGCCAGCAGGGTGGGACAGACCTACGAGCAGTACTTC. Its protein is CASRVGQTYEQYF.

Many counts were recorded for this clonotype. The V and J genes are TRBV7-6 and TRBJ2-7; D is ambiguous. The germline CDR1 and CDR2 sequences are SGHVS and FNYEAQ. Trimming shortened V by 4 bases and J by 4 bases, and 11 bases separated the two germline ends. CDR3 length: 13 amino acids. This CDR3 is CASSSFRGYEQYF. In DNA form, the CDR3 reads TGTGCCAGCAGCTCCTTTAGAGGTTACGAGCAGTACTTC.

This clonotype was seen many times. The chain joins TRBV14 to TRBJ1-2, with D hard to call. The germline CDR1 and CDR2 sequences are SGHDN and FVKESK. With 0 bases removed from V and 4 bases from J, the gap between germline ends came to 15 bases. The CDR3 extends over 16 amino acids. The CDR3 DNA reads TGTGCCAGCAGCCAAGATCCCCCCTACGATGCCTATGGCTACACCTTC. Translation: CASSQDPPYDAYGYTF.

This chain joins TRBV29-1 and TRBJ2-1, with D maybe TRBD2 (6 bases). The CDR3 has 14 residues. The V end lost 7 bases, the J end lost 0 bases, and 13 bases lay between the germline ends. Germline V gene sequence: CDR1 SQVTM, CDR2 ANQGSEA. The CDR3 loop is CSARDSSSYNEQFF. The CDR3 nucleotides are TGCAGCGCCAGGGACTCGAGCTCCTACAATGAGCAGTTCTTC.

This clonotype has at least ten counts. This chain links TRBV7-3 with TRBJ2-6; D unresolved. V was shortened by 2 bases and J by 1 base, with 9 bases between the two germline ends. The germline V gene encodes CDR1 SGHTA and CDR2 FQGTGA. The CDR3 is made up of 16 amino acids. DNA of the CDR3: TGTGCCAGCAGCTTAGTCCGGCTGTCTGGGGCCAACGTCCTGACTTTC. Its translation is CASSLVRLSGANVLTF.

This chain uses TRBV6-1 with TRBJ1-2; D is unresolved. The V end lost 1 base, the J end lost 8 bases, and 17 bases lay between the germline ends. The CDR3 extends over 15 amino acids. Looked up from germline, CDR1 is MNHNS and CDR2 is SASEGT. The CDR3 nucleotides read TGTGCCAGCAGTGAAGGAGTAGGTTCTACGAGGGGCTACACCTTC. Encoded protein: CASSEGVGSTRGYTF.

The chain recombines TRBV11-1 with TRBJ2-7; D gene unclear. Germline-derived CDR1 and CDR2 are SGHAT and FQDESV (reference sequence). This CDR3 contains 13 residues. V lost 5 bases, J lost 3 bases, and 11 bases lay in between. The chain's CDR3 is CASSPVVVYEQYF. In nucleotides, the CDR3 is TGTGCCAGCAGCCCGGTCGTGGTCTACGAGCAGTACTTC.

This clonotype was seen repeatedly, ten times or more. The J gene is TRBJ2-1, the V gene TRBV27; D may be TRBD2 (5 bases). This CDR3 has 13 residues. From germline, CDR1 is MNHEY and CDR2 SMNVEV (reference sequence). V was pared by 3 bases and J by 9 bases, with 12 bases between. The CDR3 DNA reads as TGTGCCAGCAGTTTCTGGCCGGGAACTGAGCAGTTCTTC. Its translation is CASSFWPGTEQFF.

This clonotype was observed many times. The chain carries TRBV24-1 and TRBJ2-3, with D perhaps TRBD1 or TRBD2 (5 bases each). V dropped 9 bases and J dropped 7 bases, with 13 bases sitting between them. This CDR3 has 12 amino acids. CDR1 is KGHDR and CDR2 is SFDVKD in the germline V gene. The CDR3 DNA reads as TGTGCCACCGGGACCCCTGCAAATACGCAGTATTTT. Translation gives CATGTPANTQYF.

Only a few counts were recorded for this clonotype. The chain couples TRBV6-1 to TRBJ1-1, with a weak D call TRBD1 (5 bases). Germline V CDR1 and CDR2: MNHNS, SASEGT. Trimming stripped 2 bases from V and 8 bases from J, with 12 bases between. The length of the CDR3 is 13 residues. CDR3 amino acids: CASSERDGLEAFF. DNA for the CDR3: TGTGCCAGCAGTGAACGGGACGGACTCGAAGCTTTCTTT.

This clonotype was seen only a few times. The J gene is TRBJ1-5, the V gene TRBV6-4; D unresolved. Trimming removed 2 bases from V and 6 bases from J, with 8 bases in between. The CDR3 has 13 amino acids. CDR1 and CDR2 (germline): MRHNA, SNTAGT. Here the CDR3 reads CASSDVGGQPQHF. DNA of the CDR3: TGTGCCAGCAGTGACGTGGGTGGTCAGCCCCAGCATTTT.

The rearrangement joins TRBV7-2 to TRBJ1-5; tentatively, D is TRBD1 (6 bases). The CDR3 extends over 17 amino acids. V lost 5 bases and J 1 base, leaving 18 bases between the germline ends. Germline loops: CDR1 SGHTA, CDR2 FQGNSA. This CDR3 is CASSPQVGGSSNQPQHF. The CDR3 DNA is TGTGCCAGCAGCCCCCAAGTGGGGGGCTCGAGCAATCAGCCCCAGCATTTT.

This clonotype showed up many times. The chain links TRBV7-2 to TRBJ2-1; 8 bases agree with TRBD2. Germline CDR1 reads SGHTA; CDR2 reads FQGNSA. Trimming removed 3 bases from V and 10 bases from J; junction bases left unmatched: 14. This CDR3 contains 16 residues. The DNA for the CDR3 is TGTGCCAGCAGCTTTCCTCCGGGGGGGTCCACAAGGGAGCAGTTCTTC. Its translation: CASSFPPGGSTREQFF.

The chain combines TRBV10-3 with TRBJ2-7; TRBD1 aligns across 8 bases. The CDR3 has 14 amino acids. The trim removed 4 bases at V and 4 bases at J, leaving 6 bases unmatched. Germline V lookup: CDR1 ENHRY, CDR2 SYGVKD. CDR3 region: CAISAVDRAYEQYF. Here the CDR3 DNA reads TGTGCCATCAGTGCAGTGGACAGGGCTTACGAGCAGTACTTC.

This clonotype was detected only a few times. One end of the junction varies from germline; a read error may be responsible. The J gene is TRBJ2-5, the V gene TRBV6-5; 10 bases are a match to TRBD2. Germline V gene sequence: CDR1 MNHEY, CDR2 SVGAGI. This CDR3 comprises 11 residues. The CDR3 loop is CATIEGLAFNF. CDR3 nucleotide sequence: TGTGCCACTATTGAGGGACTAGCGTTCAACTTC.

In this sample, this clonotype turned up many times. V and J are TRBV29-1 and TRBJ2-3; D might be TRBD1 (5 bases). Germline CDR1 is SQVTM and CDR2 is ANQGSEA. This CDR3 has 13 amino acids. The V and J ends lost 3 bases and 4 bases respectively, with 11 bases between them. CDR3: CSVDNQGADTQYF. The CDR3 nucleotides read TGCAGCGTTGACAACCAGGGTGCAGATACGCAGTATTTT.

In its sample, this clonotype was seen many times. The rearrangement links TRBV4-3 to TRBJ2-7; TRBD2 aligns across 8 bases. The J segment lost 3 bases and the V segment lost 2 bases, leaving 15 bases of the junction unmatched. The CDR3 length is 18 residues. Germline values: CDR1 LGHNA, CDR2 YSLEER. The CDR3 bases are TGCGCCAGCAGCCAACACCTCTCGGGGGGGCCTGGGGGCTACGAGCAGTACTTC. Protein: CASSQHLSGGPGGYEQYF.

The J gene is TRBJ2-2, the V gene TRBV20-1, with D possibly matching TRBD2 (6 bases). CDR3 size: 14 residues. V dropped 5 bases and J dropped 2 bases, with 12 bases sitting between them. CDR1 DFQATT and CDR2 SNEGSKA come from the germline V gene (reference sequence). CDR3 region: CSAPRTTNTGELFF. The CDR3 DNA follows: TGCAGTGCTCCGAGGACTACAAACACCGGGGAGCTGTTTTTT.

The rearrangement uses TRBV10-3 and TRBJ1-6, with D tentatively TRBD1 (5 bases). CDR1 is ENHRY and CDR2 is SYGVKD in the germline V gene. There are 14 residues in the CDR3. V was cut by 6 bases and J by 7 bases, with 13 bases left in between. CDR3 in amino acids: CAIRSQGENSPLHF. CDR3 DNA: TGTGCCATCAGATCTCAGGGAGAGAATTCACCCCTCCACTTT.

The chain joins TRBV6-4 to TRBJ2-3; possible D gene TRBD1, 6 bases. Germline V gene lookup returns CDR1 MRHNA and CDR2 SNTAGT. The CDR3 spans 16 residues. V dropped 0 bases and J dropped 4 bases, with 14 bases sitting between them. Here the CDR3 reads CASSDSRGTLADTQYF. CDR3 DNA sequence: TGTGCCAGCAGTGACTCGAGGGGGACCTTAGCAGATACGCAGTATTTT.

This clonotype was seen only a few times. J is TRBJ1-1 and V is TRBV4-1; 10 bases match TRBD1. The V segment lost 3 bases and the J segment 2 bases; nucleotides outside the gene matches: 6. Germline CDR1 and CDR2: MGHRA and YSYEKL. The CDR3 length is 16 residues. The CDR3 loop reads CASSHRDRGLNTEAFF. The CDR3, as DNA: TGCGCCAGCAGCCATCGGGACAGGGGATTAAACACTGAAGCTTTCTTT.

This clonotype was observed many times. The gene calls are TRBV27 and TRBJ2-7; no clear D. This CDR3 is built from 11 residues. Germline V lookup: CDR1 MNHEY, CDR2 SMNVEV (reference sequence). Trimming removed 3 bases from V and 3 bases from J, with 3 bases in between. This CDR3 reads CASSFGYEQYF. Here the CDR3 DNA reads TGTGCCAGCAGTTTTGGCTACGAGCAGTACTTC.